What follows describes a single T cell receptor (beta chain). Its antigen is not identified. The entry originates in a study of cytomegalovirus exposure and HLA in healthy donors. Study-level findings and limits: In a later analysis, TCR beta V- and J-gene trimming showed a link to a missense DCLRE1C variant. Available immune exposure information covered CMV serostatus only.

This CDR3 has 15 amino acids. The V segment lost 5 bases and the J segment 4 bases; nucleotides outside the gene matches: 9. Germline V gene data show CDR1 as SGDLS and CDR2 as YYNGEE. Amplification used 60 Vbeta primers and 13 Jbeta primers. Clones were sequenced by immunoSEQ multiplex PCR, and TCRdb holds only the in-frame ones, with some missing. The sample has about 160,000 clones, and its top ten clones hold approximately 2%. The chain uses TRBV9 and TRBJ2-5; 9 bases are a match to TRBD1. This TCR came from a man younger than 40 in good health and CMV-seronegative. The material sequenced was PBMCs. DNA for the CDR3: TGTGCCAGCAGTGCAACGGGACAGGGCGGAGAGACCCAGTACTTC. Protein product: CASSATGQGGETQYF.